The T cell receptor (beta chain) under discussion was sequenced for a study of blood T cell repertoires in COVID-19. Study background: Donors in the United States, Italy and Spain gave samples during acute or convalescent COVID-19.

CDR1 and CDR2 (germline): SGHTA, FQGNSA. V lost 0 bases and J lost 5, with 18 bases in between. The CDR3 is made up of 17 amino acids. This clone was counted between two and nine times. In the original analysis: Reference gene primer amplification gave estimated nucleated cell counts. The data were produced by immunoSEQ multiplex PCR, yet TCRdb's version contains in-frame clones alone and is incomplete. V and J calls and clone size are copied from that table; D and trimming were computed from the DNA. The repertoire consists of over 200,000 clones, with around 75% occurring once and the leading ten covering 4% to 5.5%.

Sequencing was done on a sample of peripheral blood. This TCR came from a human donor in a cohort sampled during active COVID-19. The rearrangement joins TRBV7-2 to TRBJ2-3, with D possibly being TRBD2 (6 bases). This chain's CDR3 is CASSLAGTWGLGDTQYF. The CDR3 region has the DNA TGTGCCAGCAGCTTAGCGGGGACTTGGGGGTTGGGAGATACGCAGTATTTT.